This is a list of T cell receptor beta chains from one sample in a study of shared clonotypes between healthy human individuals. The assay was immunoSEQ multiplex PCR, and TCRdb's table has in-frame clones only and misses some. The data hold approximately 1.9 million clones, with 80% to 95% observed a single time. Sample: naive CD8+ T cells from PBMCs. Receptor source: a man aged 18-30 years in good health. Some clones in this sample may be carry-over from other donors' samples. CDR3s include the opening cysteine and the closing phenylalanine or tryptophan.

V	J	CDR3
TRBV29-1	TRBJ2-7	CSVGDRWYEQYF
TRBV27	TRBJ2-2	CASSVRNTGELFF
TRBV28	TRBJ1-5	CASRGQGPYSNQPQHF
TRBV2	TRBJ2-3	CASSVGQGLDSYSTDTQYF
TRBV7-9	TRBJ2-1	CASSSGTGKEYNEQFF
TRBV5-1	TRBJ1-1	CASSSRPNTEAFF
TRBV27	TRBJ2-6	CASSYRTSGANVLTF
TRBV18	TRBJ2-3	CASSSQGATDTQYF
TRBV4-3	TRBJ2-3	CASSQEAPGVTDTQYF
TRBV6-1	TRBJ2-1	CASSEEGWLRRGYNEQFF
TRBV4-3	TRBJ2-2	CASSQDRGSATGELFF
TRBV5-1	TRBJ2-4	CASSLVYGRNGDIQYF
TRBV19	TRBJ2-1	CASSYSYNEQFF
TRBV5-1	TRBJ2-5	CASSLMGQGETQYF
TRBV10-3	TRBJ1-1	CAAKTGTNTEAFF
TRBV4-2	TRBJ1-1	CASSQEGTRLGWITEAFF
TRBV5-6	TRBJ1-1	CASSFLRPPSGGTEAFF
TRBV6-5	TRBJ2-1	CASSIAQGSYNEQFF
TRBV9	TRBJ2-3	CASSVVGGAVDTQYF
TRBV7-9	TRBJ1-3	CASSLASQPSGNTIYF
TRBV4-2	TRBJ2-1	CASSQEWREGPYNEQFF
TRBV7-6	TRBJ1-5	CASSLEHF
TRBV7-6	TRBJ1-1	CASSPLNTEAFF
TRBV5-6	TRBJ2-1	CASSHNLYNEQFF
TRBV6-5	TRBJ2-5	CASSYEIGRLWETQYF
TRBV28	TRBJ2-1	CASSSPTSGGYNEQFF
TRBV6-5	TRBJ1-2	CASSYSEGASYGYTF
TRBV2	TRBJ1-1	CASSLGTGGSSNTEAFF
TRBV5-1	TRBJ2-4	CASSYGTGKLAKNIQYF
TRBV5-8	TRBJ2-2	CASKNYGNTGELFF
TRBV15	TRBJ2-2	CATSNSGPANTGELFF
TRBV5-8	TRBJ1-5	CASSLLTASNQPQHF
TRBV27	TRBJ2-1	CASSLLGGEGEQFF
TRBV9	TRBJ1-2	CASSVSGTGVNSDGYTF
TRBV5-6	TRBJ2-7	CASSLRVGTGSEQYF
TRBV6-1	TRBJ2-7	CASSELGDSYEQYF
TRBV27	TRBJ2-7	CASSSSDRAGEQYF